The 27 T cell receptor beta chains given below trace back to one sample, sequenced in a study of beta chain features in type 1 diabetes (dated by TCRdb to 2017 to 2018). The method was the immunoSEQ multiplex PCR assay. The entire isolated RNA was reverse transcribed using the High Capacity cDNA Reverse Transcription Kit, and thus expressed TCRB transcripts were sequenced. TCRdb holds this immuneACCESS table with in-frame rearrangements only. Some clones are missing; in checked studies, unresolved V genes explain under half, and the rest has no known cause. The sample yields about 19,000 clones; 40% to 60% were counted once. The top ten hold about 0.4% of the sample. Sequencing was performed on stem cell memory CD4+ T cells from blood. Taken with the paper, the label for cell subset or site translates to: stem cell-like memory CD4+ T cells. These receptors came from a young man in good health.

This clone has more than one count but fewer than ten. The V call is TRBV27, the J call TRBJ1-1; D perhaps matches TRBD1 (6 bases). Per the germline V gene, CDR1 is MNHEY and CDR2 is SMNVEV (reference sequence). This CDR3 contains 13 residues. V was cut by 5 bases and J by 7 bases, with 14 bases left in between. The CDR3 sequence: CASSATGNGEAFF. CDR3 DNA sequence: TGTGCCAGCAGTGCCACAGGGAACGGTGAAGCTTTCTTT.

The rearrangement uses TRBV18 and TRBJ1-1, with D hard to call. CDR1 and CDR2 from the germline V gene are KGHSH and LQKENI. This CDR3 spans 14 amino acids. V lost 4 bases, J lost 4 bases, and 13 bases lay in between. The CDR3 coding sequence is TGTGCCAGCTCACACGGCTCGGGGAGCACTGAAGCTTTCTTT. Its translation: CASSHGSGSTEAFF.

J is TRBJ1-5 and V is TRBV29-1, with D perhaps matching TRBD1 (5 bases). The V gene lost 6 bases and the J gene lost 0 bases, with 15 bases spanning the gap. Germline V gene lookup returns CDR1 SQVTM and CDR2 ANQGSEA. The CDR3 has 15 residues. The CDR3 sequence is CSVVAPDSSNQPQHF. CDR3 coding DNA: TGCAGCGTCGTAGCACCCGACAGTAGCAATCAGCCCCAGCATTTT.

The chain employs TRBV19 and TRBJ1-2, with D possibly being TRBD1 (5 bases). CDR3 length: 13 residues. V was cut by 7 bases and J by 4 bases, with 13 bases left in between. CDR1 LNHDA and CDR2 SQIVND come from the germline V gene (reference sequence). Here the CDR3 reads CASKQDQIYGYTF. CDR3 bases: TGTGCCAGTAAACAGGATCAGATCTATGGCTACACCTTC.

The rearrangement uses TRBV4-2 and TRBJ2-5, with 8 positions matching TRBD2. In germline, CDR1 is LGHNA, CDR2 YNFKEQ. The CDR3 is 19 amino acids. V lost 0 bases, J lost 4 bases, and 16 bases stayed unmatched. The CDR3 region is CASSQEGGFGSGMSETQYF. CDR3 bases: TGTGCCAGCAGCCAAGAGGGCGGGTTTGGTAGCGGGATGTCAGAGACCCAGTACTTC.

The rearrangement joins TRBV7-2 to TRBJ1-3; D gene ambiguous. Germline-derived CDR1 and CDR2 are SGHTA and FQGNSA. V lost 2 bases and J 8 bases, leaving 16 bases between the germline ends. The CDR3 consists of 15 residues. The CDR3 bases are TGTGCCAGCAGCTTATTTCCCCTTCTATCGGACACCATATATTTT. This translates into CASSLFPLLSDTIYF.

V and J are TRBV10-2 and TRBJ1-2, with D possibly TRBD1 on 5 matching bases. V lost 2 bases, J lost 4 bases, and 8 bases lay in between. Germline-derived CDR1 and CDR2 are WSHSY and SAAADI. This CDR3 is built from 13 residues. CDR3 amino acids: CASSEQGIYGYTF. In DNA form, the CDR3 reads TGCGCCAGCAGTGAGCAGGGCATCTATGGCTACACCTTC.

V gene TRBV2 combines with J gene TRBJ1-1, with D unclear. CDR3 length: 12 residues. V shed 2 bases and J shed 8 bases, with 9 bases lying between them. CDR1 SNHLY and CDR2 FYNNEI come from the germline V gene. Written as DNA, the CDR3 is TGTGCCAGCAGTGAACAGGCTGTGGAAGCTTTCTTT. Translated, it gives CASSEQAVEAFF.

This clone was seen a single time. The gene calls are TRBV5-4 and TRBJ2-3; 8 positions match TRBD2. V was clipped by 4 bases and J by 2 bases; unmatched bases: 9. The CDR3 is 16 residues long. Germline loops: CDR1 SGHNT, CDR2 YYREEE (reference sequence). The CDR3 nucleotides are TGTGCCAGCAGCCCATCGCGGGGGGCCCTCACAGATACGCAGTATTTT. This translates into CASSPSRGALTDTQYF.

The chain employs TRBV28 and TRBJ2-7; 9 bases agree with TRBD2. Trimming took 3 bases from V and 4 from J; bases not matched to a gene: 7. Germline V lookup: CDR1 MDHEN, CDR2 SYDVKM. The CDR3 is 15 amino acids. CDR3 bases: TGTGCCAGCAGTTTGGGCGGGGGGGCCATGTACGAGCAGTACTTC. It yields the protein CASSLGGGAMYEQYF.

The chain employs TRBV2 and TRBJ2-7, with 8 bases lining up with TRBD1. V lost 4 bases and J lost 2; bases outside the gene matches: 4. The CDR3 is 14 residues long. In germline, CDR1 is SNHLY, CDR2 FYNNEI. This chain's CDR3 is CASSALQGAYEQYF. In nucleotides, the CDR3 is TGTGCCAGCAGTGCTTTACAGGGGGCCTACGAGCAGTACTTC.

The chain has TRBV14 and TRBJ2-7; D remains unclear. CDR3 size: 12 residues. Deletions cut 1 base from V and 4 bases from J, with 5 bases between. Germline values: CDR1 SGHDN, CDR2 FVKESK. The CDR3 loop is CASSQARYEQYF. For the CDR3, the DNA is TGTGCCAGCAGCCAAGCTCGTTACGAGCAGTACTTC.

This clone was seen a handful of times. This chain joins TRBV2 and TRBJ1-5; D is unclear. Deletions cut 5 bases from V and 3 bases from J, with 11 bases between. CDR1 is SNHLY and CDR2 is FYNNEI in the germline V gene. The CDR3 is made up of 14 amino acids. DNA for the CDR3: TGTGCCAGCAGTCGCGGCAGTCTCAATCAGCCCCAGCATTTT. This translates into CASSRGSLNQPQHF.

The chain has TRBV5-1 and TRBJ2-1, with 13 positions matching TRBD2. Germline values: CDR1 SGHRS, CDR2 YFSETQ. J gave up 8 bases and V 0 bases, and 2 bases lay outside the gene matches. The CDR3 sequence is 15 residues long. This CDR3 is CASSLGTSGSHEQFF. CDR3 DNA: TGCGCCAGCAGCTTGGGGACTAGCGGGAGCCATGAGCAGTTCTTC. Supplemented by reference TRBV5-1 and TRBJ2-1, the full variable domain reads KAGVTQTPRYLIKTRGQQVTLSCSPISGHRSVSWYQQTPGQGLQFLFEYFSETQRNKGNFPGRFSGRQFSNSRSEMNVSTLELGDSALYLCASSLGTSGSHEQFFGPGTRLTVL.

This clone was picked up one time. The genes are TRBV11-1 and TRBJ1-1, with a weak D call TRBD1 (6 bases). Trimming left V 6 bases short and J 3 bases short, with 14 bases between. CDR1 is SGHAT and CDR2 is FQDESV in the germline V gene (reference sequence). CDR3 length: 14 amino acids. Here the CDR3 reads CASRPGARDTEAFF. The CDR3 nucleotides are TGTGCCAGCAGGCCAGGGGCCCGGGACACTGAAGCTTTCTTT.

The rearrangement joins TRBV18 to TRBJ2-3; TRBD2 aligns across 11 bases. This CDR3 has 18 amino acids. Germline V lookup: CDR1 KGHSH, CDR2 LQKENI. Germline trimming cut 3 bases from V and 1 base from J; bases unmatched to any gene: 9. CDR3 loop: CASSPELAGAHGTDTQYF. DNA of the CDR3: TGTGCCAGCTCACCCGAACTAGCGGGGGCGCACGGCACAGATACGCAGTATTTT.

The CDR3 DNA is TGTGCCAGCAGTGAACAGGGACTTGTCACCGGGGAGCTGTTTTTT. Translation: CASSEQGLVTGELFF. The chain joins TRBV6-1 to TRBJ2-2; tentatively, D is TRBD2 (6 bases). The V gene's germline CDR1 is MNHNS and CDR2 SASEGT. The V and J ends lost 2 bases and 4 bases respectively, with 11 bases between them. The CDR3 contains 15 residues.

V and J are TRBV6-5 and TRBJ1-5, with 7 bases fitting TRBD1. The CDR3 has 13 residues. CDR1 MNHEY and CDR2 SVGAGI come from the germline V gene. V lost 6 bases, J lost 5 bases, and 4 bases stayed unmatched. The CDR3 DNA follows: TGTGCCAGCAGAACAGGGGTTGATCAGCCCCAGCATTTT. Amino acids: CASRTGVDQPQHF.

This clone was seen a handful of times. J is TRBJ2-7 and V is TRBV7-9; the D is unclear. The CDR3 has 12 residues. Germline-derived CDR1 and CDR2 are SEHNR and FQNEAQ (reference sequence). Between the trimmed V and J ends, which lost 2 bases and 3 bases, there was a span of 5 bases. As DNA, the CDR3 is TGTGCCAGCAGCTTATCGAGCTACGAGCAGTACTTC. Translation gives CASSLSSYEQYF.

DNA of the CDR3: TGTGCCTGGGGGTACAGTTCCTACATGAACACTGAAGCTTTCTTT. It yields the protein CAWGYSSYMNTEAFF. J is TRBJ1-1 and V is TRBV30; D remains ambiguous. Germline CDR1 is GTSNPN and CDR2 is SVGIG (reference sequence). V shed 5 bases and J shed 0 bases, with 16 bases lying between them. This CDR3 has 15 amino acids.

This clone came up a few times. The V call is TRBV6-6, the J call TRBJ2-7; D gene uncertain. The CDR3 covers 15 residues. The germline CDR1 and CDR2 sequences are MNHNY and SVGAGI (reference sequence). V gave up 0 bases and J gave up 1 base, with 10 bases separating them. The CDR3 bases are TGTGCCAGCAGTTACTCGTATACAGCTTCCTACGAGCAGTACTTC. It codes for CASSYSYTASYEQYF.

The rearrangement links TRBV2 to TRBJ2-5, with TRBD1 identical over 9 bases. This CDR3 is 15 amino acids long. V dropped 6 bases and J dropped 3; count of bases not matched to a gene: 8. Per germline, CDR1 SNHLY and CDR2 FYNNEI. CDR3 protein: CASRPTWTGEETQYF. DNA of the CDR3: TGTGCCAGCAGACCTACCTGGACAGGGGAAGAGACCCAGTACTTC.

The gene calls are TRBV19 and TRBJ2-2; tentatively, D is TRBD1 (6 bases). Germline-derived CDR1 and CDR2 are LNHDA and SQIVND (reference sequence). The CDR3 contains 14 residues. Deletions cut 9 bases from V and 7 bases from J, with 18 bases between. The CDR3 sequence: CASLPGQHYGELFF. CDR3 bases: TGTGCCAGCCTACCGGGACAACACTACGGGGAGCTGTTTTTT.

CDR3 loop: CASSVGRGVYEQYF. DNA of the CDR3: TGTGCCAGTAGTGTCGGCAGGGGTGTCTACGAGCAGTACTTC. V is TRBV19 and J is TRBJ2-7; possible D gene TRBD1, 6 bases. The CDR3 has 14 residues. Germline-derived CDR1 and CDR2 are LNHDA and SQIVND (reference sequence). The germline V and J ends were trimmed by 5 bases and 3 bases, with 14 bases remaining between them.

This clone was detected only a few times. The rearrangement joins TRBV5-4 to TRBJ2-5; D is ambiguous. V was shortened by 2 bases and J by 1 base, with 12 bases between the two germline ends. This CDR3 spans 15 amino acids. Germline-derived CDR1 and CDR2 are SGHNT and YYREEE (reference sequence). CDR3: CASSFKQSLQETQYF. CDR3 bases: TGTGCCAGCAGCTTCAAACAGTCTCTCCAAGAGACCCAGTACTTC.

This clone was seen more than once but under ten times. This rearrangement joins TRBV5-4 to TRBJ2-1, with TRBD1 identical over 7 bases. Trimming took 3 bases from V and 4 from J; bases not matched to a gene: 13. Germline assignment: CDR1 SGHNT and CDR2 YYREEE (reference sequence). This CDR3 spans 17 amino acids. CDR3 bases: TGTGCCAGCAGCTCTCGTCCTCCGGGACAGAGATACAATGAGCAGTTCTTC. Its translation: CASSSRPPGQRYNEQFF.

The genes are TRBV7-3 and TRBJ1-1, with 7 positions matching TRBD1. V lost 5 bases and J lost 5; bases outside the gene matches: 5. Germline V gene data show CDR1 as SGHTA and CDR2 as FQGTGA. This CDR3 is 13 amino acids long. CDR3 protein: CASSRDRETEAFF. CDR3 nucleotide sequence: TGTGCCAGCAGCCGAGACAGGGAAACTGAAGCTTTCTTT.